The rows below give T cell receptor beta chains drawn from one sample of a study of glioma-infiltrating T cells. Each CDR3 protein is one row after TCRdb ran MiXCR on the multiplex PCR reads. The sample has about 180,000 distinct CDR3 sequences, roughly two fifths seen once. Material: glioma tissue, nonneoplastic brain tissue, or PBMCs (not recorded which). Source of these receptors: a human donor with low-grade glioma or glioblastoma, undergoing nonglioma brain surgery, or in good health (not recorded which). The conserved cysteine and the conserved F or W are not part of the CDR3 here. The D gene is left open where the match is weak. Clone size is shown for a subset of rows, as once, few, many or a class of expanded clone.

size: many; D: -; V: TRBV24-1; CDR3: ATSDQGTRSYNEQF
size: many; D: TRBD2; V: TRBV7-2; CDR3: ASSLVASGNEQF
size: many; D: TRBD1; V: TRBV20-1; CDR3: SASFRQGAGEQY
size: many; D: -; V: TRBV2; CDR3: ASSELTTNSPLH
size: many; D: -; V: TRBV19; CDR3: ASSSPRGEQF
size: few; D: TRBD2; V: TRBV7-8; CDR3: ASSAGLAGNTGELF
size: -; D: -; V: TRBV20-1; CDR3: SAAGAGNPDTQY
size: many; D: TRBD2; V: TRBV7-2; CDR3: ASSIRLAGVTDTQY
size: -; D: -; V: TRBV10-3; CDR3: AISGLAVSFSYNEQF
size: many; D: -; V: TRBV6-1; CDR3: ASKIETGRSGYT
size: -; D: -; V: TRBV6-1; CDR3: ASSLGIWNTEAF
size: few; D: -; V: TRBV5-4; CDR3: ASSLVPRRQRTYEQY
size: many; D: -; V: TRBV12-3/TRBV12-4; CDR3: ASRGTGYEQY
size: many; D: -; V: TRBV6-1; CDR3: ASSDTGLNIQY
size: -; D: -; V: TRBV6-2/TRBV6-3; CDR3: ASSALTTSEQF
size: -; D: -; V: TRBV6-1; CDR3: ASSPGQLANTGELF
size: -; D: -; V: TRBV4-2; CDR3: ASSQPTGAGDEKLF
size: few; D: TRBD2; V: TRBV2; CDR3: ASSFGTREETQY